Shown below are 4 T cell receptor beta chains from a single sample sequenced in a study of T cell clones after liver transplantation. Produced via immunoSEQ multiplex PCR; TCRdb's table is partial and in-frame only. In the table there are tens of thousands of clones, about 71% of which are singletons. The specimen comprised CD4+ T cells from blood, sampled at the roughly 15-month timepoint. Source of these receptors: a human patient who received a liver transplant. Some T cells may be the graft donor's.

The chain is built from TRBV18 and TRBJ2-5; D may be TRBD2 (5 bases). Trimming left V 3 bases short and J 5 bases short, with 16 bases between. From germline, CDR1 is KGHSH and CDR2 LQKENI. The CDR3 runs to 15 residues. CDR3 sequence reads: CASSPTRSSGETQYF. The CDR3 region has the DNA TGTGCCAGCTCACCTACACGGTCATCGGGGGAGACCCAGTACTTC.

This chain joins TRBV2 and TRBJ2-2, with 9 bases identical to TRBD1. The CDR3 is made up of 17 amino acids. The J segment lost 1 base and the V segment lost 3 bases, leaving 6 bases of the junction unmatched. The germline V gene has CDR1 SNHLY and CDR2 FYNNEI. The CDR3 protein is CASSDALGQGNTGELFF. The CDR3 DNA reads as TGTGCCAGCAGTGATGCACTGGGACAGGGGAACACCGGGGAGCTGTTTTTT.

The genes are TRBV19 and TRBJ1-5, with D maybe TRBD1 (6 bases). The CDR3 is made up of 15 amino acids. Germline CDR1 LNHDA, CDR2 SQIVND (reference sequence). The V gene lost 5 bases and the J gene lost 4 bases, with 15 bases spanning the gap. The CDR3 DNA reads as TGTGCCAGTAGTCAACAGGGAATAGGGAATCAGCCCCAGCATTTT. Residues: CASSQQGIGNQPQHF.

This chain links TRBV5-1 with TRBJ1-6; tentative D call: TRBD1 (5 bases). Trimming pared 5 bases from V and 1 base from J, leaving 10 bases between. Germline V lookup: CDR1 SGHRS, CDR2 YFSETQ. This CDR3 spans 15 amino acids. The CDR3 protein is CASSPGGSYNSPLHF. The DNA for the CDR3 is TGCGCCAGCAGTCCCGGGGGGTCCTATAATTCACCCCTCCACTTT.